Listed here are 19 T cell receptor beta chains from one sample, sequenced in a study of regulatory T cells in long-lasting Graves disease (dated by TCRdb to 2020 to 2023). The library was generated by multiplex PCR. The sample was run on an Illumina HiSeq 4000. CDR3 regions were amplified by Arm-PCR with iRepertoire HTBI primers to construct TCR beta libraries. In-frame beta chains were kept once TCRdb had trimmed the public reads at Q25 with fastp and called clones with MiXCR. All rows with the same CDR3 protein become a single entry with the most common DNA and genes. This sample has 450,000 to 650,000 distinct CDR3 sequences in its table, and 15% to 20% of those were observed once. Around 25% of the sample goes to the ten largest clones. The time point label of this sample denotes: newly diagnosed GD, antithyroid drugs for less than 3 months. RNA was extracted from PBMCs in TRIzol for both TCR sequencing and RNA sequencing.

These data also formed part of another study, on T cells in Graves' hyperthyroidism and ophthalmopathy.

Source: peripheral blood mononuclear cells (PBMCs), taken at new diagnosis, from a patient treated with antithyroid drugs. The receptors were sampled from a woman aged 35 to 60 with Graves disease. Donor details come from another sample of the same person, matched by shared clones.

At least ten counts were recorded for this clonotype. The gene calls are TRBV6-1 and TRBJ1-2; D call uncertain. Germline CDR1 and CDR2: MNHNS and SASEGT. Between the trimmed V and J ends, which lost 3 bases and 8 bases, there was a span of 10 bases. The CDR3 is made up of 12 amino acids. CDR3 sequence reads: CASSDRAMGYTF. CDR3 bases: TGTGCCAGCAGTGATAGGGCTATGGGCTACACCTTC.

This clonotype has a count of ten or more. This chain connects TRBV27 to TRBJ1-2; D might be TRBD1 (5 bases). CDR3 size: 13 residues. Looked up from germline, CDR1 is MNHEY and CDR2 is SMNVEV (reference sequence). Between the trimmed V and J ends, which lost 3 bases and 7 bases, there was a span of 12 bases. CDR3 region: CASSFGASSGYTF. CDR3 DNA sequence: TGTGCCAGCAGTTTCGGGGCAAGCTCTGGCTACACCTTC.

This clonotype was seen at least ten times. The chain is built from TRBV11-3 and TRBJ2-1; D is uncertain. V dropped 1 base and J dropped 5 bases, with 6 bases sitting between them. CDR1 SGHNT and CDR2 YENEEA come from the germline V gene. The CDR3 is 13 residues long. This CDR3 reads CASSLGSNNEQFF. The CDR3, as DNA: TGTGCCAGCAGCTTAGGATCGAACAATGAGCAGTTCTTC.

This clonotype showed up many times. The genes are TRBV27 and TRBJ2-1; 7 nucleotides agree with TRBD1. The germline gives CDR1 MNHEY, CDR2 SMNVEV (reference sequence). This CDR3 has 14 amino acids. V was clipped by 8 bases and J by 5 bases; unmatched bases: 9. CDR3 in DNA: TGTGCCAGCTCAAGAGGGGACAGCAACAATGAGCAGTTCTTC. Its translation is CASSRGDSNNEQFF.

There are many counts of this clonotype. The V call is TRBV12-3 or TRBV12-4, the J call TRBJ1-1; perhaps TRBD1 as D (5 bases). Trimming pared 3 bases from V and 3 bases from J, leaving 14 bases between. The CDR3 extends over 15 amino acids. CDR3 DNA: TGTGCCAGCAGTTTTAATATTGGAGGGGACACTGAAGCTTTCTTT. Amino acids: CASSFNIGGDTEAFF.

This clonotype came up a few times. The chain uses TRBV5-1 and TRBJ2-5; 7 nucleotides match TRBD2. Trimming took 0 bases from V and 4 from J; bases not matched to a gene: 6. CDR3 length: 15 amino acids. Germline V gives CDR1 SGHRS, CDR2 YFSETQ. CDR3: CASSLAREGSETQYF. CDR3 nucleotides: TGCGCCAGCAGCTTGGCCAGGGAGGGGTCAGAGACCCAGTACTTC.

This clonotype occurred many times. The chain couples TRBV27 to TRBJ1-1; a possible D gene is TRBD1 (5 bases). The CDR3 extends over 12 amino acids. Germline loops: CDR1 MNHEY, CDR2 SMNVEV (reference sequence). V was pared by 6 bases and J by 11 bases, with 16 bases between. CDR3 sequence: CASRPPGGMAFF. The DNA of the CDR3 is TGTGCCAGCAGGCCTCCCGGGGGGATGGCTTTCTTT.

This clonotype was found a few times. The gene calls are TRBV20-1 and TRBJ1-6; D is perhaps TRBD1 (6 bases). The CDR3 is 15 residues long. Germline V gives CDR1 DFQATT, CDR2 SNEGSKA (reference sequence). V lost 4 bases and J lost 1, with 11 bases in between. The CDR3 DNA sequence: TGCAGTGCTACTAAACAGGGTTCCTATAATTCACCCCTCCACTTT. This encodes CSATKQGSYNSPLHF.

This clonotype showed up many times. The CDR3 reads CSVEPGEETQYF. For the CDR3, the DNA is TGCAGCGTTGAACCCGGTGAGGAGACCCAGTACTTC. The rearrangement links TRBV29-1 to TRBJ2-5; no firm D call. CDR1 is SQVTM, CDR2 ANQGSEA, per germline. This CDR3 has 12 residues. V lost 2 bases and J 5 bases, leaving 9 bases between the germline ends.

The rearrangement joins TRBV13 to TRBJ1-1; D gene uncertain. The V gene lost 4 bases and the J gene lost 5 bases, with 20 bases spanning the gap. The germline CDR1 and CDR2 sequences are PRHDT and FYEKMQ (reference sequence). The CDR3 covers 16 residues. In DNA, the CDR3 is TGTGCCAGCAGCTCAACGATGGCCCTCGAAGATACTGAAGCTTTCTTT. The encoded protein is CASSSTMALEDTEAFF.

This clonotype was recorded many times. This chain links TRBV27 with TRBJ1-5; D uncertain. This CDR3 spans 12 amino acids. Trimming stripped 11 bases from V and 2 bases from J, with 10 bases between. Germline assignment: CDR1 MNHEY and CDR2 SMNVEV (reference sequence). CDR3 amino acids: CACGSGNQPQHF. The CDR3 bases are TGTGCCTGCGGGAGTGGCAATCAGCCCCAGCATTTT.

There are many counts of this clonotype. The rearrangement links TRBV12-3 or TRBV12-4 to TRBJ1-6, with 7 bases aligning to TRBD1. J lost 9 bases, V lost 5 bases, and 10 bases had no gene match. The CDR3 contains 15 residues. As DNA, the CDR3 is TGTGCCAGCAGTCCTCCCGACAGGGATGGTTCACCCCTCCACTTT. The encoded protein is CASSPPDRDGSPLHF.

This clonotype was seen at least ten times. The chain has TRBV6-1 and TRBJ1-5; maybe TRBD1 (6 bases). The germline V and J ends were trimmed by 5 bases and 5 bases, with 16 bases remaining between them. Germline values: CDR1 MNHNS, CDR2 SASEGT. The CDR3 runs to 15 residues. As DNA, the CDR3 is TGTGCCAGCAGTCCCCTTCAGGGGTTAGATCAGCCCCAGCATTTT. Protein product: CASSPLQGLDQPQHF.

A remark on this clonotype: This may come from a read error, since a much larger clone is one base off. Without the conserved terminal phenylalanine or tryptophan, this CDR3 likely stems from a read error. The rearrangement uses TRBV6-1 and TRBJ1-1; D uncertain. Germline CDR1 reads MNHNS; CDR2 reads SASEGT. The CDR3 is made up of 12 amino acids. Trimming took 6 bases from V and 0 from J, leaving 5 bases between them. The CDR3 loop reads CASRHMNTEAFL. The CDR3 nucleotides read TGTGCCAGCAGACACATGAACACTGAAGCTTTCCTT.

A remark on this clonotype: At one end, the junction sequence differs from germline, possibly due to a read error. CDR3 sequence (DNA): TGCAGCGCCGGGGAGAGGACAGCTTTGTTC. It is translated as CSAGERTALF. The chain links TRBV29-1 to TRBJ2-1, with a weak D call TRBD1 (6 bases). The germline CDR1 and CDR2 sequences are SQVTM and ANQGSEA. The CDR3 spans 10 residues.

This clonotype was counted only a few times. This chain links TRBV10-3 with TRBJ1-2; tentative D call: TRBD1 (6 bases). The ends were cut back, 0 bases at V and 8 bases at J, with 13 bases in the middle. The CDR3 contains 14 residues. CDR1 and CDR2 from the germline V gene are ENHRY and SYGVKD. The CDR3 sequence: CAISESRGSHGYTF. The CDR3 DNA reads TGTGCCATCAGTGAGTCGAGGGGGTCTCACGGCTACACCTTC.

The chain couples TRBV5-1 to TRBJ1-3; 8 positions agree with TRBD1. Germline lookup yields CDR1 SGHRS and CDR2 YFSETQ. CDR3 length equals 15 residues. V dropped 4 bases and J dropped 7; count of bases not matched to a gene: 10. The CDR3 loop reads CASSLPDRGVNTIYF. CDR3 DNA: TGCGCCAGCAGCCTCCCAGACAGGGGCGTCAACACCATATATTTT.

The sample holds a few counts of this clonotype. This chain links TRBV3-1 with TRBJ2-2, with TRBD1 identical over 8 bases. Unmatched junction bases numbered 7, after V lost 4 bases and J lost 0 bases. This CDR3 spans 17 amino acids. Germline V gives CDR1 LGHDT, CDR2 YNNKEL (reference sequence). CDR3 amino acids: CASSPGGSPTNTGELFF. The CDR3 coding sequence is TGTGCCAGCAGCCCAGGGGGCAGCCCGACGAACACCGGGGAGCTGTTTTTT.

This clonotype occurred many times. The CDR3 loop is CASSWTGVSNQPQHF. The CDR3 coding sequence is TGTGCCAGCAGCTGGACAGGGGTTAGCAATCAGCCCCAGCATTTT. This sequence joins TRBV5-5 and TRBJ1-5; 9 bases map to TRBD1. Trimming cost V 3 bases and J 0 bases; bases outside gene matches: 1. CDR1 is SGHKS and CDR2 is YYEKEE in the germline V gene (reference sequence). The CDR3 totals 15 residues.